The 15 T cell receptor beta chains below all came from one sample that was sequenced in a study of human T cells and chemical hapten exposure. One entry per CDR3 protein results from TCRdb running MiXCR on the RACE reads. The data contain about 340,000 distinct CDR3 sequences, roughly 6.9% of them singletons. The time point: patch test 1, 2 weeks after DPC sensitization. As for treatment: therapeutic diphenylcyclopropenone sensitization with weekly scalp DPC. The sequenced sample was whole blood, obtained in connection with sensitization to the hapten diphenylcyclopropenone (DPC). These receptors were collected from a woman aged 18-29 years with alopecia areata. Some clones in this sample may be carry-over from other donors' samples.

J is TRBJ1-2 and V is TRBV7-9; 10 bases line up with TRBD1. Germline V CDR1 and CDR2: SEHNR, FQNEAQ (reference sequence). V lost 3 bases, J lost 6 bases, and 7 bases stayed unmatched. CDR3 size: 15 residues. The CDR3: CASSFPDRGQNGYTF. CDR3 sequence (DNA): TGTGCCAGCAGCTTCCCAGACAGGGGGCAGAATGGCTACACCTTC. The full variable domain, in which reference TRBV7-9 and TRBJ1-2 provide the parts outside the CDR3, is DTGVSQNPRHKITKRGQNVTFRCDPISEHNRLYWYRQTLGQGPEFLTYFQNEAQLEKSRLLSDRFSAERPKGSFSTLEIQRTEQGDSAMYLCASSFPDRGQNGYTFGSGTRLTVV.

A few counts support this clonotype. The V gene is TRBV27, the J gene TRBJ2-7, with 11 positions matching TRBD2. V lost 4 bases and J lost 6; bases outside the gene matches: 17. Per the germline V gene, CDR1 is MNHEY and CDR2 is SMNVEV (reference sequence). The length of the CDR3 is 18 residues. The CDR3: CASSSPPPSTSGVSEQYF. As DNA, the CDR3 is TGTGCCAGCAGTTCCCCCCCCCCATCGACTAGCGGGGTGAGCGAGCAGTACTTC.

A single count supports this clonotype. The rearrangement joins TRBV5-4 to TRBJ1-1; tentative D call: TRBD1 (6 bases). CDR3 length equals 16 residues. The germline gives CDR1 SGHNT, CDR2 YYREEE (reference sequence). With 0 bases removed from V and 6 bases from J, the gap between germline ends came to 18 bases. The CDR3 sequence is CASSLGQGRGNAEAFF. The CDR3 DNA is TGTGCCAGCAGCTTGGGTCAGGGGCGAGGTAATGCTGAAGCTTTCTTT.

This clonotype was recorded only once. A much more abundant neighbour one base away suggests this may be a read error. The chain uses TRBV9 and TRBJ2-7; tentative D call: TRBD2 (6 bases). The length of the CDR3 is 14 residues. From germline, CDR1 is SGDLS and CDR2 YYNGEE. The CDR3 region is CASSVANSGYEQCF. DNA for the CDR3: TGTGCCAGCAGCGTGGCCAATAGCGGTTACGAGCAGTGCTTC.

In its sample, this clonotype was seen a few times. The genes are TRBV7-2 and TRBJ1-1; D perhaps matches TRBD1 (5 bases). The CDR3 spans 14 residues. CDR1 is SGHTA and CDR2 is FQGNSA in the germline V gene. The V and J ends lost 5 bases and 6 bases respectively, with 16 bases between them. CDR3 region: CASSQIRVGPEAFF. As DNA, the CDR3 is TGTGCCAGCAGCCAAATCCGCGTGGGGCCTGAAGCTTTCTTT.

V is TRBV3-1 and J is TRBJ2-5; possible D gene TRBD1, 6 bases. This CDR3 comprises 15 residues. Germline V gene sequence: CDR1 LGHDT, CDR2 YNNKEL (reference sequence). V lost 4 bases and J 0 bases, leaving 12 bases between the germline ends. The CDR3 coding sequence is TGTGCCAGCAGCCGACGGACAGTGTACCAAGAGACCCAGTACTTC. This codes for CASSRRTVYQETQYF.

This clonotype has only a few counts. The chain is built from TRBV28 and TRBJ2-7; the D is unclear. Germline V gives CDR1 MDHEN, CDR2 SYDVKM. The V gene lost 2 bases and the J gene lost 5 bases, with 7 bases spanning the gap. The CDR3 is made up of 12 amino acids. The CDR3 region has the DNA TGTGCCAGCAGTTTAGTGCGGAACGAGCAGTACTTC. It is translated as CASSLVRNEQYF.

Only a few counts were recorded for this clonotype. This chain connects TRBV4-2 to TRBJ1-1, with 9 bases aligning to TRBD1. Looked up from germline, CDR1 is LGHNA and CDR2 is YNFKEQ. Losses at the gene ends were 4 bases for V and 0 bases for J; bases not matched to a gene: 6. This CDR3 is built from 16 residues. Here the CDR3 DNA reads TGTGCCAGCAGCCCGGGACAGGGACCATTGAACACTGAAGCTTTCTTT. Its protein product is CASSPGQGPLNTEAFF.

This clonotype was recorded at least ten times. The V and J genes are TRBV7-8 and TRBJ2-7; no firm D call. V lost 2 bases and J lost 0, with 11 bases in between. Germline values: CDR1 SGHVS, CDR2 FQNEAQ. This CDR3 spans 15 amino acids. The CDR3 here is CASSLLPAGSYEQYF. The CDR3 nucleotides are TGTGCCAGCAGCTTATTGCCAGCCGGCTCCTACGAGCAGTACTTC. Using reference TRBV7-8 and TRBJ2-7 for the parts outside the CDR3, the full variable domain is GAGVSQSPRYKVAKRGQDVALRCDPISGHVSLFWYQQALGQGPEFLTYFQNEAQLDKSGLPSDRFFAERPEGSVSTLKIQRTQQEDSAVYLCASSLLPAGSYEQYFGPGTRLTVT.

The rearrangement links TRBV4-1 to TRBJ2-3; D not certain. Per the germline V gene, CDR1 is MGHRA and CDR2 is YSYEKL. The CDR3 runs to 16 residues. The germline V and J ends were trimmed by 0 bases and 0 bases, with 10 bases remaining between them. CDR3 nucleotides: TGCGCCAGCAGCCAAGATCGACAAGCAAGCACAGATACGCAGTATTTT. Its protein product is CASSQDRQASTDTQYF.

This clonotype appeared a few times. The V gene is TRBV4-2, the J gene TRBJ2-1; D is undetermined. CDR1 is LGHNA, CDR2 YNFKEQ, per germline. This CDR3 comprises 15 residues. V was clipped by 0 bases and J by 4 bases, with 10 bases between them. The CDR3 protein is CASSQERTPYNEQFF. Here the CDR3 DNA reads TGTGCCAGCAGCCAAGAAAGAACACCATACAATGAGCAGTTCTTC.

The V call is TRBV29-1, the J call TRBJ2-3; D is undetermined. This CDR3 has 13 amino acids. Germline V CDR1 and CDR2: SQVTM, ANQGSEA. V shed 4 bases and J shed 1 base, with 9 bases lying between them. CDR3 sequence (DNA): TGCAGCGTTGCACCCACCGGCACAGATACGCAGTATTTT. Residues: CSVAPTGTDTQYF.

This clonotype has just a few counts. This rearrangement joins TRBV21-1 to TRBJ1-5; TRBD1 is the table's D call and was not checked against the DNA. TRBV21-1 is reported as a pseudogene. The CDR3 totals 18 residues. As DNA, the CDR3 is TGTGCCAGCAGCAAAGCTATGGGGGGACGACGGAGCAATCAGCCCCAGCATTTT. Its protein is CASSKAMGGRRSNQPQHF.

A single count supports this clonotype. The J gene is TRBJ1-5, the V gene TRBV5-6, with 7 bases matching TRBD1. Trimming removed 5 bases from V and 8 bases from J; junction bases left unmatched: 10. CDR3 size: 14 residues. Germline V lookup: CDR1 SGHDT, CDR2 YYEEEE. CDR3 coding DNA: TGTGCCAGCAGTACCGGAGGGGGCATGGAGCCCCAGCATTTT. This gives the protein CASSTGGGMEPQHF.

The CDR3, as DNA: TGTGCCAGCAGCTTATCCTCAGGGTATCGGGGCGAAAAACTGTTTTTT. Translated, it gives CASSLSSGYRGEKLFF. The chain has TRBV7-8 and TRBJ1-4; possible D gene TRBD1, 5 bases. This CDR3 spans 16 amino acids. Germline V gene data show CDR1 as SGHVS and CDR2 as FQNEAQ. Trimming cost V 2 bases and J 8 bases, with 18 bases left between them.